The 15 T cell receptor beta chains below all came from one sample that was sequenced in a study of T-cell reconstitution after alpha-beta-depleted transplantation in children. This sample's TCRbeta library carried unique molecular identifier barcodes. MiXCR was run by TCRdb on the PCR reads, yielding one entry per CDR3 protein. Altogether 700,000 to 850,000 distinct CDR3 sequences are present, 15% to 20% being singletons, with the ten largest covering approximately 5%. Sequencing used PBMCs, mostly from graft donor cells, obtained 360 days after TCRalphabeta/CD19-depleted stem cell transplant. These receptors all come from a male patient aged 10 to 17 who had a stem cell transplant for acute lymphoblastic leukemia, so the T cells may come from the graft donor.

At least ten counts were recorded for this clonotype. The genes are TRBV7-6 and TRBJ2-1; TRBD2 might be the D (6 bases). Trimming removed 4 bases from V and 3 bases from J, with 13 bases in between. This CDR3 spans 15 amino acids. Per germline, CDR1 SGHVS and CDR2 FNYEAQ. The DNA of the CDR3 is TGTGCCAGCAGCTCCCTTACTAGCCGCTACAATGAGCAGTTCTTC. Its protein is CASSSLTSRYNEQFF.

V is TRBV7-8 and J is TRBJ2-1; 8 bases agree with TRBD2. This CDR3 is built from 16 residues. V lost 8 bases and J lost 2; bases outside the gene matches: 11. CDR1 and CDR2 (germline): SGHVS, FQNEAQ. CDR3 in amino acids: CASRDGAGGPYNEQFF. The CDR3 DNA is TGTGCCAGCCGCGACGGCGCGGGAGGACCCTACAATGAGCAGTTCTTC.

CDR3 protein: CASSWGLAGESEQFF. For the CDR3, the DNA is TGCGCCAGCAGCTGGGGACTAGCGGGAGAAAGTGAGCAGTTCTTC. The chain uses TRBV5-1 and TRBJ2-1, with 14 positions matching TRBD2. Trimming at V came to 3 bases and at J to 9 bases, leaving 5 bases not matched to a gene. The germline CDR1 and CDR2 sequences are SGHRS and YFSETQ. This CDR3 is built from 15 residues.

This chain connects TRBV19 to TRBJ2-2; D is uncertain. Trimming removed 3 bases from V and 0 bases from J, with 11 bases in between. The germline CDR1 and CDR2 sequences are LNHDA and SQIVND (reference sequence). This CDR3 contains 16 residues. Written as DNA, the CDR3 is TGTGCCAGTAGTATCCTGGGGAAAGCGAACACCGGGGAGCTGTTTTTT. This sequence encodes CASSILGKANTGELFF.

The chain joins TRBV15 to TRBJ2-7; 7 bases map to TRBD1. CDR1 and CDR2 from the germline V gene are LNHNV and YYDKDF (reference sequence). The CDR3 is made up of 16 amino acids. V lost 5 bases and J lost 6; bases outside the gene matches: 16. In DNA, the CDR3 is TGTGCCACCAGCGTACTACCGGGACAGCCCCAGGGCGAGCAGTACTTC. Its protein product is CATSVLPGQPQGEQYF.

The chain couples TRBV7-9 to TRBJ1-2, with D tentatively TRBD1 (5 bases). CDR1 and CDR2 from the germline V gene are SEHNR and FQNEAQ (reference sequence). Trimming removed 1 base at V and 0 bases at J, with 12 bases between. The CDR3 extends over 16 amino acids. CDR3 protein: CASSLGGGLANYGYTF. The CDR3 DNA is TGTGCCAGCAGCTTAGGCGGGGGTTTAGCTAACTATGGCTACACCTTC.

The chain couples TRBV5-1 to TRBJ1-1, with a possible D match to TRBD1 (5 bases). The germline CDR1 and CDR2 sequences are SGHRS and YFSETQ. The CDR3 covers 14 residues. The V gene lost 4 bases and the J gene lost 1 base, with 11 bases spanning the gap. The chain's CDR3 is CASSDGTWNTEAFF. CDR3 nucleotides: TGCGCCAGCAGCGATGGGACCTGGAACACTGAAGCTTTCTTT.

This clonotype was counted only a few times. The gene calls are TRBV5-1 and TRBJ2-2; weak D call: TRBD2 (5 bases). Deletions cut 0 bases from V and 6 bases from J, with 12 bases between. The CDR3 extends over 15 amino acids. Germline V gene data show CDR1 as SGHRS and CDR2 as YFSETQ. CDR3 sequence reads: CASSLGASQAGELFF. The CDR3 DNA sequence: TGCGCCAGCAGCTTGGGGGCTAGCCAGGCCGGGGAGCTGTTTTTT.

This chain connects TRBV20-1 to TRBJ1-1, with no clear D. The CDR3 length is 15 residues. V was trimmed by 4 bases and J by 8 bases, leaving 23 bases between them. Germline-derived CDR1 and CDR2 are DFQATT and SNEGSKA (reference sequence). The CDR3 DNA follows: TGCAGTGCTACCCCACTCGGGGAACAAGGGTTGGAAGCTTTCTTT. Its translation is CSATPLGEQGLEAFF.

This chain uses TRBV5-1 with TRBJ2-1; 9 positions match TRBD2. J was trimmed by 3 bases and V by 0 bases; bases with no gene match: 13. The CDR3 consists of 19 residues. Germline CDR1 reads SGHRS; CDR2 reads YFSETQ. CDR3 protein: CASSLVRLAGLKLYNEQFF. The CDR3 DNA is TGCGCCAGCAGCTTGGTTCGGCTAGCGGGACTAAAACTCTACAATGAGCAGTTCTTC.

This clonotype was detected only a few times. In nucleotides, the CDR3 is TGCGCCAGCAGCTTGATTAGCGGGAGGAGGACCGGGGAGCTGTTTTTT. Protein: CASSLISGRRTGELFF. The gene calls are TRBV5-1 and TRBJ2-2; 10 bases agree with TRBD2. Germline trimming cut 1 base from V and 5 bases from J; bases unmatched to any gene: 5. This CDR3 has 16 residues. The germline CDR1 and CDR2 sequences are SGHRS and YFSETQ. The entire variable domain, with the rest obtained from reference TRBV5-1 and TRBJ2-2, is as follows: KAGVTQTPRYLIKTRGQQVTLSCSPISGHRSVSWYQQTPGQGLQFLFEYFSETQRNKGNFPGRFSGRQFSNSRSEMNVSTLELGDSALYLCASSLISGRRTGELFFGEGSRLTVL.

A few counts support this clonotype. The CDR3 DNA reads as TGCGCCAGCAGCCAAGTTTTCAAGAGGGTGGGCGGCGGGTACGAGCAGTACTTC. Residues: CASSQVFKRVGGGYEQYF. This sequence joins TRBV4-1 and TRBJ2-7; a weak D match, TRBD2 (5 bases). The germline V gene has CDR1 MGHRA and CDR2 YSYEKL. This CDR3 contains 18 residues. Between the trimmed V and J ends, which lost 1 base and 4 bases, there was a span of 23 bases.

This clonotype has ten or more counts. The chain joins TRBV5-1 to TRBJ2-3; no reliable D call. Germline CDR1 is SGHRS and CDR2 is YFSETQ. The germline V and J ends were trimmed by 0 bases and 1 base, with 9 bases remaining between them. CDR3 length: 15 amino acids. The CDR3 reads CASSLVVGRTDTQYF. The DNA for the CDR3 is TGCGCCAGCAGCTTGGTGGTTGGTCGCACAGATACGCAGTATTTT.

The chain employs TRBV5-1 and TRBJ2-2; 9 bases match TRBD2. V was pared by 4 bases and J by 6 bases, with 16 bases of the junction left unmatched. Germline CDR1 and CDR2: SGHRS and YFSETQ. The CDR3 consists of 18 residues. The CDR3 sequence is CASSPRGSGSLPAGELFF. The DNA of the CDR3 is TGCGCCAGCAGCCCCCGGGGTAGCGGGAGTTTACCGGCCGGGGAGCTGTTTTTT.

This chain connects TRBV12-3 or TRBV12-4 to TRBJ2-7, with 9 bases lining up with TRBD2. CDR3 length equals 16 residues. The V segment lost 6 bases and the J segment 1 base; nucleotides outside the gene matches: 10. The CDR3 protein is CASSPTGLAISYEQYF. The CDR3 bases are TGTGCCAGCAGCCCAACCGGACTAGCGATTTCCTACGAGCAGTACTTC.